The TCR beta chain described here comes from a study of regulatory T cells in long-lasting Graves disease. In building TCR beta libraries, iRepertoire HTBI primers were used together with Arm-PCR of CDR3 regions. TCRdb fed the multiplex PCR reads into MiXCR, producing one record per CDR3 protein. Counted here are around 400,000 distinct CDR3 sequences, about 15% occurring once; the ten biggest clones make up about 8%. V lost 3 bases to trimming and J lost 4 bases, with 11 bases between them. The CDR3 spans 14 residues. Per the germline V gene, CDR1 is MNHEY and CDR2 is SMNVEV (reference sequence). As to time point: newly diagnosed GD, antithyroid drugs for less than 3 months. Generation of the TCR library employed RNA extracted from PBMCs. The data were also submitted as part of a second study, on T cells in Graves' hyperthyroidism and ophthalmopathy. In that study: Patients were excluded because of uncontrolled infection, other autoimmune disease, pregnancy or lactation.

This receptor was taken from a woman aged 35 to 49 with Graves disease. The chain is built from TRBV27 and TRBJ2-3; the D gene is possibly TRBD1 (5 bases). The sequencing used peripheral blood mononuclear cells (PBMCs), collected at new diagnosis, from a patient treated with antithyroid drugs. This CDR3 reads CASSLGQHADTQYF. The CDR3 nucleotides are TGTGCCAGCAGTTTGGGGCAACACGCAGATACGCAGTATTTT.